This is a list of T cell receptor beta chains from one sample in a study of neurological immune-mediated disorders. One entry per CDR3 protein results from TCRdb running MiXCR on the 5' RACE reads. The data hold approximately 80,000 distinct CDR3 sequences, with approximately 4.6% observed a single time. Sequencing used PBMCs. These receptors all stem from a woman in her sixties with multiple sclerosis. Each CDR3 is given with its conserved first and last residue. D genes are given only for firm matches. Expanded clones are given a class, and other clones once, few, many or no size at all.

clone size	D gene	V gene	J gene	CDR3 protein	CDR3 DNA
many	TRBD1	TRBV5-1	TRBJ2-5	CASSYTSDRWGETQYF	TGCGCCAGCAGCTACACTTCGGACAGGTGGGGGGAGACCCAGTACTTC
many	TRBD2	TRBV7-2	TRBJ2-3	CASSLVASGGMDTQYF	TGTGCCAGCAGCTTAGTGGCTAGCGGGGGCATGGATACGCAGTATTTT
many	.	TRBV7-9	TRBJ1-2	CASSQLRGHTF	TGTGCCAGCAGCCAATTAAGGGGACACACCTTC
many	.	TRBV20-1	TRBJ1-6	CSARAPLHF	TGCAGTGCTAGGGCACCCCTCCACTTT
many	.	TRBV20-1	TRBJ2-7	CSARAVAYEQYF	TGCAGTGCTCGTGCGGTTGCCTACGAGCAGTACTTC
many	.	TRBV7-6	TRBJ2-7	CASSLPGAEQYF	TGTGCCAGCAGCTTACCGGGGGCCGAGCAGTACTTC
many	TRBD1	TRBV20-1	TRBJ1-5	CSARGASTGVRNQPQHF	TGCAGTGCTAGAGGCGCATCGACAGGGGTCCGCAATCAGCCCCAGCATTTT
many	.	TRBV5-1	TRBJ2-3	CASSYRDHTDTQYF	TGCGCCAGCAGTTACCGGGACCACACAGATACGCAGTATTTT
many	TRBD1	TRBV20-1	TRBJ1-5	CSAPSGQGGQPQHF	TGCAGTGCTCCTTCGGGACAGGGGGGTCAGCCCCAGCATTTT
many	TRBD1	TRBV10-3	TRBJ2-1	CAISEGGGGGNEQFF	TGTGCCATCAGTGAAGGGGGCGGAGGAGGCAATGAGCAGTTCTTC
many	.	TRBV20-1	TRBJ1-1	CSAMGGSGTEAFF	TGCAGTGCTATGGGGGGATCGGGGACTGAAGCTTTCTTT
many	TRBD2	TRBV19	TRBJ2-3	CASCKGGTDTQYF	TGTGCCAGTTGTAAGGGAGGGACAGATACGCAGTATTTT
many	TRBD2	TRBV20-1	TRBJ2-3	CSAPMGGGADTQYF	TGCAGTGCTCCAATGGGCGGGGGGGCTGATACGCAGTATTTT
many	TRBD1	TRBV6-6	TRBJ1-4	CASSTRTGRVEKLFF	TGTGCCAGCAGTACCCGGACAGGGAGAGTTGAAAAACTGTTTTTT
.	.	TRBV5-8	TRBJ1-2	CASSLADTGYTF	TGTGCCAGCAGCTTGGCTGACACTGGCTACACCTTC
many	.	TRBV28	TRBJ1-2	CASRVTLYGYTF	TGTGCCAGCAGGGTGACCCTCTATGGCTACACCTTC
many	.	TRBV3-1	TRBJ2-7	CASSQTSTYEQYF	TGTGCCAGCAGCCAAACCTCGACCTACGAGCAGTACTTC